The clone carrying this T cell receptor (beta chain) was picked up a small number of times. Its antigen remains unknown. V gave up 7 bases and J gave up 3 bases, with 18 bases separating them. This CDR3 has 15 residues. This record belongs to a study of T-cell memory formation after mild COVID-19. Whole-study context: TCR clusters were mostly confined to one donor each. The study's findings and limits: Second-wave clones peaking on day 37 lacked confirmed SARS-CoV-2 specificity. Whereas later expanders leaned CD4+, clones contracting day 15 to 85 showed a balanced CD4/CD8 makeup.

Constant-segment primers were used for 5'RACE, and the resulting TCR alpha and TCR beta cDNA libraries carried sample barcodes and UMIs. Each CDR3 protein is one row after TCRdb ran MiXCR on the 5' RACE reads. The sample has more than 150,000 distinct CDR3 sequences, 18% seen once. The chain has TRBV12-3 or TRBV12-4 and TRBJ1-2, with D perhaps matching TRBD1 (6 bases). The source material was PBMCs or a T cell subset sorted from them (not recorded which). The source of this sequence is a man between 18 and 35 years old who had mild COVID-19 (a few samples of this study predate the infection). Cell type and time point are not known. The CDR3 loop reads CASIQYVSGDYGYTF. The DNA for the CDR3 is TGTGCCAGCATCCAATACGTCTCAGGGGACTATGGCTACACCTTC.